This entry is about one TCR beta chain. Its antigen has not been determined. No base-level quality is on record; no much larger clone is a single base apart. Whole blood was collected in K2EDTA tubes by collaborating institutions according to the institutions' own protocols. Collaborator samples were shipped for TCRbeta analysis as frozen whole blood, isolated PBMCs, or DNA extracted from either sample type. TCRbeta CDR3 regions were amplified from genomic DNA by means of the immunoSEQ Assay, a bias-controlled multiplex PCR. Regarding the original processing steps: The number of nucleated cells in each sample was estimated from the amplification of reference gene primers within the assay. To quantify the absolute abundance of each unique TCRbeta CDR3 rearrangement, sequence reads were collapsed and filtered. Productive Simpson clonality was computed per sample as the square root of Simpson's diversity index over productive rearrangements. The table was pulled from immuneACCESS by TCRdb, which kept in-frame rearrangements only. Such tables lose some clones; where checked, under half of the loss comes from unresolved V genes, and the rest has no known cause. The DNA was the basis for D and trimming; V, J and clone size are from that table. The sample records more than 110,000 clones, 80% to 90% of which are singletons. Of the sample, 9.5% to 12% is held by the ten largest clones.

This sample was included in a study of blood T cell repertoires in COVID-19 (TCRdb year 2020). Study-level background: Samples covering the acute and convalescent phases of COVID-19 were provided by collaborators in the United States, Italy and Spain. The repertoires were released in a freely available public database intended as a resource for research on the immune response to SARS-CoV-2. The sample metadata nearly always contained a de-identified subject ID, COVID-19 status, age in years and sex. Where HLA class I and class II types were available, the types were taken from metadata supplied by the sample provider, not from assay-based typing. The samples were drawn from the first 160 participants of the ongoing ImmuneRACE study and from over 950 subjects provided by 6 global collaborators. Subjects who had been exposed to COVID-19, were actively infected with it, or had recovered from it provided the deeply sampled blood TCRbeta repertoires that made up the dataset. The material from the prospective study consisted of cDNA or gDNA derived from T cells, B-cell-depleted T cells, or PBMCs.

General conclusions and limits of the study: Clinical and demographic metadata were provided uncurated, with the amount varying by source and participant.

The CDR3 covers 17 residues, taking in both the cysteine and the phenylalanine. Just the 51-base CDR3 DNA is kept, in frame starting at base 1. V drops 0 bases and J drops 4 bases, leaving 20 bases in between. The germline V gene provides CDR1 SGHRS and CDR2 YFSETQ. Sequenced: peripheral blood. This clonotype was obtained from an elderly woman with acute or convalescent COVID-19. The sequence joins TRBV5-1 to TRBJ2-7; a weak D assignment points to TRBD1 (6 bases agree). The CDR3 reads CASSLGSPAQGLYEQYF. Read as DNA, the sequence is TGCGCCAGCAGCTTGGGGTCCCCGGCCCAGGGGCTGTACGAGCAGTACTTC.